These T cell receptor beta chains were read from a single sample in a study of cytomegalovirus exposure and HLA in healthy donors. Clones were sequenced by immunoSEQ multiplex PCR, and TCRdb holds only the in-frame ones, with some missing. The table records around 200,000 clones, around 78% of them present only once. Source material: PBMCs. Receptor source: a woman aged 30 to 39 in good health and CMV-seropositive. The CDR3 runs from the conserved cysteine through the conserved F or W. Each record gives: clone size, J gene, V gene, CDR3 length, D gene, CDR3 DNA, CDR3 protein. A D gene is named only where the DNA matches it firmly. A clone size is listed for some rows: how often the clone was seen (once, few, many), or a class if it is expanded.

NA	TRBJ1-2	TRBV6-5	11	NA	TGTGCCAGCAGCAACCGGGGGAGCTACACCTTC	CASSNRGSYTF
NA	TRBJ1-1	TRBV19	16	NA	TGTGCCAGTAGTATAGACCCAGTAGGGGGTAACACTGAAGCTTTCTTT	CASSIDPVGGNTEAFF
NA	TRBJ1-5	TRBV7-8	16	TRBD1	TGTGCCAGCAGCTTCCGGGACAGGGATGGCAATCAGCCCCAGCATTTT	CASSFRDRDGNQPQHF
NA	TRBJ1-1	TRBV5-1	17	TRBD1	TGCGCCAGCAGCCCCAGACAGGGTACGGTCGTGAACACTGAAGCTTTCTTT	CASSPRQGTVVNTEAFF
NA	TRBJ1-2	TRBV6-1	13	TRBD1	TGTGCCAGCAGTGGGTGGACAGGGTTTGGCTACACCTTC	CASSGWTGFGYTF
NA	TRBJ2-1	TRBV30	14	TRBD2	TGTGCCTGGAGGGTAGCGGGGACCTACAATGAGCAGTTCTTC	CAWRVAGTYNEQFF
NA	TRBJ1-4	TRBV7-9	14	NA	TGTGCCAGCAGCTTGGACACGTCGAATGAAAAACTGTTTTTT	CASSLDTSNEKLFF
NA	TRBJ2-3	TRBV7-2	14	NA	TGTGCCAGCAGCTCCCAGGGCACAGGGGATACGCAGTATTTT	CASSSQGTGDTQYF
few	TRBJ2-1	TRBV10-3	17	TRBD2	TGTGCCATCAGGGAGGGTGGGACTAGCGGGACCTACAATGAGCAGTTCTTC	CAIREGGTSGTYNEQFF
NA	TRBJ2-2	TRBV27	15	NA	TGTGCCAGCCGTAACAGGGAAGCGAACACCGGGGAGCTGTTTTTT	CASRNREANTGELFF
few	TRBJ1-1	TRBV11-2	15	TRBD1	TGTGCCAGCAGCTCCGGTCCGGGACAGGGTTTTGAAGCTTTCTTT	CASSSGPGQGFEAFF
few	TRBJ1-3	TRBV7-9	15	NA	TGTGCCAGCAGCCCGAAAATCAGGGTCGGAAACACCATATATTTT	CASSPKIRVGNTIYF
NA	TRBJ1-2	TRBV7-2	15	NA	TGTGCCAGCAGCCCACCCGGCAGGACTAACTATGGCTACACCTTC	CASSPPGRTNYGYTF
NA	TRBJ2-5	TRBV30	16	TRBD2	TGTGCCTGGAGTGTATCCCTAGCGGGAGGGCAGGAGACCCAGTACTTC	CAWSVSLAGGQETQYF
NA	TRBJ1-2	TRBV4-3	16	TRBD1	TGCGCCAGCAGCCAAGATTATGGTCGGGACAGATCGGGCTACACCTTC	CASSQDYGRDRSGYTF
NA	TRBJ2-1	TRBV18	15	TRBD2	TGTGCCAGCTCACTGGGACTAGCTAATAACAATGAGCAGTTCTTC	CASSLGLANNNEQFF
few	TRBJ2-1	TRBV29-1	17	NA	TGCAGCGTTGAAGATCTGAAGCGGAGGAGCTCCTACAATGAGCAGTTCTTC	CSVEDLKRRSSYNEQFF
NA	TRBJ2-5	TRBV30	15	TRBD2	TGTGCCTGGGGTCGGGGGGGCATAGGAAAAGAGACCCAGTACTTC	CAWGRGGIGKETQYF
NA	TRBJ1-5	TRBV28	13	NA	TGTGCCAGCAGTTTAGACACCGATCAGCCCCAGCATTTT	CASSLDTDQPQHF
NA	TRBJ1-2	TRBV5-6	14	NA	TGTGCCAGCAGCTGGGGAGTAACAGAGGATGGCCACACCTTC	CASSWGVTEDGHTF
NA	TRBJ1-6	TRBV7-8	16	NA	TGTGCCAGCATCCCGGAGGGAGCATTCACCAATTCACCCCTCCACTTT	CASIPEGAFTNSPLHF
NA	TRBJ1-1	TRBV7-9	12	TRBD1	TGTGCCAGCATACAGGGGAGCACTGAAGCTTTCTTT	CASIQGSTEAFF
NA	TRBJ1-4	TRBV6-1	16	TRBD1	TGTGCCAGCAGTGAAACAGGGGGATTGGTATCTGAAAAACTGTTTTTT	CASSETGGLVSEKLFF
NA	TRBJ2-5	TRBV7-9	15	TRBD2	TGTTCCAGCAGTTCTGGACTAGCGGGATGGGAGACCCAGTACTTC	CSSSSGLAGWETQYF
NA	TRBJ2-3	TRBV6-5	14	TRBD2	TGTGCCAGCGCCCCAGGCGGGAGAATAGATACGCAGTATTTT	CASAPGGRIDTQYF
NA	TRBJ2-3	TRBV27	13	NA	TGTGCCAGCAGTTTACCATACTCAGATACGCAGTATTTT	CASSLPYSDTQYF
NA	TRBJ2-7	TRBV5-1	18	NA	TGCGCCAGCAGCTTGGTTCCACGCGAGGGCGGGACTTCCTACGAGCAGTACTTC	CASSLVPREGGTSYEQYF
NA	TRBJ2-7	TRBV10-2	15	TRBD1	TGCGCCAGCAAGCGGGACAGGGGGTCCTCCTACGAGCAGTACTTC	CASKRDRGSSYEQYF
NA	TRBJ1-2	TRBV2	12	NA	TGTGCCAGCAGTGATAGTCCCGGGGGCTACACCTTC	CASSDSPGGYTF
NA	TRBJ2-1	TRBV5-1	14	NA	TGCGCCAGCAGCTTGGGTCAGGCTGGCGATGAGCAGTTCTTC	CASSLGQAGDEQFF
once	TRBJ2-7	TRBV6-1	13	TRBD1	TGTGCCAGCCTTCGGGACAGCTCCTACGAGCAGTACTTC	CASLRDSSYEQYF
NA	TRBJ2-7	TRBV25-1	13	TRBD1	TGTGCCAGCAGACGGACAGGGGTCTACGAGCAGTACTTC	CASRRTGVYEQYF
NA	TRBJ1-5	TRBV6-5	13	NA	TGTGCCAGCAGTTCCTACCTCAATCAGCCCCAGCATTTT	CASSSYLNQPQHF
NA	TRBJ2-2	TRBV19	14	TRBD1	TGTGCCAGTAGGAAGGGACAGGGTAACGGGGAGCTGTTTTTT	CASRKGQGNGELFF
NA	TRBJ2-7	TRBV5-6	18	TRBD1	TGTGCCAGCAGCCCGATTCACAGGGGGTTCGATGGCTCCTACGAGCAGTACTTC	CASSPIHRGFDGSYEQYF
NA	TRBJ2-5	TRBV28	12	NA	TGTGCCAGCAATGCAGACCAAGAGACCCAGTACTTC	CASNADQETQYF
NA	TRBJ1-1	TRBV6-5	15	TRBD1	TGTGCCAGCAGTCCCCGGACAGGGGGGAACACTGAAGCTTTCTTT	CASSPRTGGNTEAFF
NA	TRBJ2-1	TRBV9	13	TRBD2	TGTGCCAGCAGCACAGCGGGACTGAATGAGCAGTTCTTC	CASSTAGLNEQFF
NA	TRBJ1-2	TRBV30	16	NA	TGTGCCTGGAGTACCAGAACAGGCGATCTTAACTATGGCTACACCTTC	CAWSTRTGDLNYGYTF
NA	TRBJ1-2	TRBV30	18	TRBD1	TGTGCCTGGAACTACCTCATTCGACGGGACAGGGATTACTATGGCTACACCTTC	CAWNYLIRRDRDYYGYTF
NA	TRBJ1-3	TRBV30	13	NA	TGTGCCTGGAGTGTAGCAGGGGGAAACACCATATATTTT	CAWSVAGGNTIYF
NA	TRBJ1-3	TRBV6-5	14	NA	TGTGCCAGCGGGGAGGGGTACTCTGGAAACACCATATATTTT	CASGEGYSGNTIYF
few	TRBJ1-2	TRBV25-1	15	NA	TGTGCCAGCAGTGAATACGCGGGGGGAATCCGGGGCTACACCTTC	CASSEYAGGIRGYTF
NA	TRBJ1-5	TRBV19	14	TRBD1	TGTGCCAGTAGCGACAGGGGAGGCCGTCAGCCCCAGCATTTT	CASSDRGGRQPQHF
NA	TRBJ1-5	TRBV5-3	18	TRBD1	TGTGCCAGAAGCCTAGGTATTGAAGGACAGGTAGGGAATCAGCCCCAGCATTTT	CARSLGIEGQVGNQPQHF
NA	TRBJ1-1	TRBV27	13	NA	TGTGCCAGCAGTTTTCCGGGGGGGTTTGAAGCTTTCTTT	CASSFPGGFEAFF
few	TRBJ1-1	TRBV4-3	17	NA	TGCGCCAGCAGCCAAGATAATTTCATGGGGGGGGACACTGAAGCTTTCTTT	CASSQDNFMGGDTEAFF
NA	TRBJ2-7	TRBV28	16	TRBD1	TGTGTCAGCAATACTATCCGGGACAGCGTCTCCTACGAGCAGTACTTC	CVSNTIRDSVSYEQYF
few	TRBJ1-1	TRBV5-4	15	TRBD1	TGTGCCAGCAGCTTACCGACAGGGGAGGGGACTGAAGCTTTCTTT	CASSLPTGEGTEAFF
NA	TRBJ2-7	TRBV7-2	18	TRBD2	TGTGCCAGCAGCTTAAACCCCCTAGCGGGAGGCCTGTGGTACGAGCAGTACTTC	CASSLNPLAGGLWYEQYF
NA	TRBJ2-5	TRBV10-3	14	TRBD1	TGTGCCATCACCCCGACAGGGGTTATGGAGACCCAGTACTTC	CAITPTGVMETQYF
NA	TRBJ1-1	TRBV7-2	15	NA	TGTGCCAGCAGCTTAGTACAGGGTTTTAGCACTGAAGCTTTCTTT	CASSLVQGFSTEAFF
NA	TRBJ2-3	TRBV29-1	13	TRBD1	TGCAGCGTAACGACAGGGTTCACAGATACGCAGTATTTT	CSVTTGFTDTQYF
NA	TRBJ1-2	TRBV10-2	15	NA	TGCGCCAGCAGTGCGTCGTTGACAGCTAACTATGGCTACACCTTC	CASSASLTANYGYTF
NA	TRBJ1-1	TRBV6-5	12	NA	TGTGCCAGCAGTCGAACTAATGGTGAAGCTTTCTTT	CASSRTNGEAFF
NA	TRBJ1-1	TRBV15	15	NA	TGTGCCACCAACCCAATAGACAGGAGGAACACTGAAGCTTTCTTT	CATNPIDRRNTEAFF
NA	TRBJ1-1	TRBV30	14	NA	TGTGCCTGGACGAGTACAGGGATTAACACTGAAGCTTTCTTT	CAWTSTGINTEAFF
once	TRBJ2-1	TRBV5-1	15	TRBD2	TGCGCCAGCAGCTCCCTAGCGGGAGGCCGCAATGAGCAGTTCTTC	CASSSLAGGRNEQFF
NA	TRBJ2-7	TRBV7-2	15	NA	TGTGCCAGCAGCTCCTATCCCCTATCCACCTACGAGCAGTACTTC	CASSSYPLSTYEQYF
NA	TRBJ1-2	TRBV19	16	TRBD1	TGTGCCAGTAGTATAGATCTATTATCGGACAGGGATGGCTACACCTTC	CASSIDLLSDRDGYTF